The 8 T cell receptor beta chains below all came from one sample that was sequenced in a study of cytomegalovirus exposure and HLA in healthy donors. Using immunoSEQ multiplex PCR, the repertoire was profiled, and TCRdb retains in-frame clones only, with some absent. The table lists about 73,000 clones, approximately 96% of them singletons. What was sequenced was PBMCs. All receptors come from a man between 18 and 29 years old in good health and CMV-seronegative.

J is TRBJ2-7 and V is TRBV7-8; D possibly corresponds to TRBD2 (5 bases). V was pared by 5 bases and J by 6 bases, with 14 bases between. Looked up from germline, CDR1 is SGHVS and CDR2 is FQNEAQ. The CDR3 consists of 13 residues. CDR3 nucleotide sequence: TGTGCCAGCAGCCTAATCGCAGAGGGCGAGCAGTACTTC. It specifies CASSLIAEGEQYF.

The chain has TRBV20-1 and TRBJ2-7; a possible D gene is TRBD1 (6 bases). The CDR3 totals 11 residues. Per germline, CDR1 DFQATT and CDR2 SNEGSKA (reference sequence). V lost 4 bases and J lost 7, with 11 bases in between. CDR3 loop: CSATQGREQYF. Written as DNA, the CDR3 is TGCAGTGCTACCCAGGGGAGAGAGCAGTACTTC.

This clone was counted once. V gene TRBV13 combines with J gene TRBJ2-7, with a tentative D call TRBD2 (6 bases). V was shortened by 4 bases and J by 0 bases, with 19 bases between the two germline ends. The CDR3 totals 17 residues. Germline V CDR1 and CDR2: PRHDT, FYEKMQ (reference sequence). The CDR3 region is CASSSRGGASSSYEQYF. The CDR3 DNA is TGTGCCAGCAGCTCGAGAGGAGGGGCCTCGAGCTCCTACGAGCAGTACTTC.

The chain employs TRBV6-4 and TRBJ1-5; 9 nucleotides align to TRBD1. Germline lookup yields CDR1 MRHNA and CDR2 SNTAGT. This CDR3 has 19 residues. V shed 0 bases and J 0 bases; nucleotides not matched to a gene: 9. The CDR3 spells CASSDSGDRVKLSNQPQHF. CDR3 sequence (DNA): TGTGCCAGCAGTGACTCCGGGGACAGGGTCAAACTTAGCAATCAGCCCCAGCATTTT.

This rearrangement joins TRBV5-1 to TRBJ1-2; 8 bases line up with TRBD1. V was pared by 1 base and J by 7 bases, with 12 bases of the junction left unmatched. This CDR3 has 16 residues. CDR1 and CDR2 (germline): SGHRS, YFSETQ. Here the CDR3 reads CASSLTTQGAIGGYTF. As DNA, the CDR3 is TGCGCCAGCAGCTTGACTACCCAGGGGGCAATAGGTGGCTACACCTTC.

V is TRBV28 and J is TRBJ2-3, with D maybe TRBD2 (5 bases). In germline, CDR1 is MDHEN, CDR2 SYDVKM. The CDR3 runs to 13 residues. The V and J ends lost 8 bases and 0 bases respectively, with 9 bases between them. The CDR3 nucleotides are TGTGCCAGCGTCAGAGGGAGCACAGATACGCAGTATTTT. Translation: CASVRGSTDTQYF.

This chain uses TRBV10-1 with TRBJ2-7; TRBD2 might be the D (6 bases). Germline V gene sequence: CDR1 WNHNN, CDR2 SYGVQD (reference sequence). The V and J ends lost 7 bases and 2 bases respectively, with 15 bases between them. The CDR3 runs 14 residues. Here the CDR3 reads CASITWRGAYEQYF. The CDR3 DNA reads as TGCGCCAGCATCACTTGGCGGGGCGCCTACGAGCAGTACTTC.

The chain recombines TRBV27 with TRBJ1-4; no reliable D call. CDR1 and CDR2 from the germline V gene are MNHEY and SMNVEV (reference sequence). The CDR3 covers 12 residues. V was cut by 4 bases and J by 10 bases, with 10 bases left in between. The CDR3 here is CASSSPGSKLFF. The CDR3 DNA is TGTGCCAGCAGTTCCCCGGGGTCAAAACTGTTTTTT. The full variable domain, with the rest looked up from reference TRBV27 and TRBJ1-4, is EAQVTQNPRYLITVTGKKLTVTCSQNMNHEYMSWYRQDPGLGLRQIYYSMNVEVTDKGDVPEGYKVSRKEKRNFPLILESPSPNQTSLYFCASSSPGSKLFFGSGTQLSVL.